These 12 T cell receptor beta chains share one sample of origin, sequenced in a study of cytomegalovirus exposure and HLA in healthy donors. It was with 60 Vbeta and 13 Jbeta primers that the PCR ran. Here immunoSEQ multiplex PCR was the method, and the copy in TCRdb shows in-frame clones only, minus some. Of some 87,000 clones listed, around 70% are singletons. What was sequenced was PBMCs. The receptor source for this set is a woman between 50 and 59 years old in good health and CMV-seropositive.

CDR3 in DNA: TGTGCCAGCAGGGGGACAGGAGGTGGTGGCTACACCTTC. Encoded protein: CASRGTGGGGYTF. V usage is TRBV2 and J usage is TRBJ1-2; TRBD1 agrees at 8 bases. Trimming took 6 bases from V and 7 from J; bases not matched to a gene: 7. CDR3 length: 13 residues. The germline CDR1 and CDR2 sequences are SNHLY and FYNNEI. Based on the CDR3 plus reference TRBV2 and TRBJ1-2, the full variable domain is EPEVTQTPSHQVTQMGQEVILRCVPISNHLYFYWYRQILGQKVEFLVSFYNNEISEKSEIFDDQFSVERPDGSNFTLKIRSTKLEDSAMYFCASRGTGGGGYTFGSGTRLTVV.

CDR3 in DNA: TGCAGTGCTAGCCCCCTCTATGGCTACACCTTC. It codes for CSASPLYGYTF. This sequence joins TRBV20-1 and TRBJ1-2, with D unresolved. The ends were cut back, 3 bases at V and 4 bases at J, with 6 bases in the middle. CDR3 length: 11 residues. Germline lookup yields CDR1 DFQATT and CDR2 SNEGSKA (reference sequence).

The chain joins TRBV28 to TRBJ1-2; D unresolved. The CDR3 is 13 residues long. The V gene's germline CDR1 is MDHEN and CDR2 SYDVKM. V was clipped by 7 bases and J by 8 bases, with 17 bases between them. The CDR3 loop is CASIKSGAWGYTF. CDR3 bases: TGTGCCAGCATTAAATCAGGTGCATGGGGCTACACCTTC.

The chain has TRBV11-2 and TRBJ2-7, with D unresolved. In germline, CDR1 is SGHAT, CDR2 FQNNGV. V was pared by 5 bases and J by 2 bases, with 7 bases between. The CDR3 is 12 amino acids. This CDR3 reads CASSELPYEQYF. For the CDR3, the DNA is TGTGCCAGCAGCGAACTCCCCTACGAGCAGTACTTC.

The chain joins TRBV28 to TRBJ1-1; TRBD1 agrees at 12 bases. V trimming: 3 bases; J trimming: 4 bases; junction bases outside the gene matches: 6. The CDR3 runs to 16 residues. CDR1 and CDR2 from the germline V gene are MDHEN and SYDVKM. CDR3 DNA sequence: TGTGCCAGCAGTTTCGGGACAGGGGGCTTGGCCACTGAAGCTTTCTTT. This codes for CASSFGTGGLATEAFF.

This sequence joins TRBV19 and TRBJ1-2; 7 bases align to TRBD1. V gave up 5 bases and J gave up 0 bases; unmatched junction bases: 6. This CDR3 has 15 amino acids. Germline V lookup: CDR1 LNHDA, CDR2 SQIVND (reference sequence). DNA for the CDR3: TGTGCCAGTAGTTCCACAGGGGTAGCTAACTATGGCTACACCTTC. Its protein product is CASSSTGVANYGYTF. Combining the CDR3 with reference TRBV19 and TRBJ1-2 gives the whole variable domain DGGITQSPKYLFRKEGQNVTLSCEQNLNHDAMYWYRQDPGQGLRLIYYSQIVNDFQKGDIAEGYSVSREKKESFPLTVTSAQKNPTAFYLCASSSTGVANYGYTFGSGTRLTVV.

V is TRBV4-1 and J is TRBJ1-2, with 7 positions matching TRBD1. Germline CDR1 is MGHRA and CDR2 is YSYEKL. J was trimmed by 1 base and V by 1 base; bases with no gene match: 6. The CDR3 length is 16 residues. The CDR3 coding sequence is TGCGCCAGCAGCCAAGCGGGACAGTCCCTTAACTATGGCTACACCTTC. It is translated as CASSQAGQSLNYGYTF.

The DNA of the CDR3 is TGTGCCAGCAGTTACAGTGCAGGATTCTACGAGCAGTACTTC. This translates into CASSYSAGFYEQYF. This sequence joins TRBV6-5 and TRBJ2-7; no firm D call. Germline CDR1 and CDR2: MNHEY and SVGAGI. The germline V and J ends were trimmed by 2 bases and 3 bases, with 11 bases remaining between them. CDR3 length: 14 residues.

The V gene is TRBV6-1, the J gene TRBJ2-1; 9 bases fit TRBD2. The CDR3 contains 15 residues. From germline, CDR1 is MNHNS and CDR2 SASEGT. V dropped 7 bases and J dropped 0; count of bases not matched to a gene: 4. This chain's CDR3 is CASKLSGSSYNEQFF. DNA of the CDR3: TGTGCCAGCAAACTTAGCGGGAGCTCCTACAATGAGCAGTTCTTC.

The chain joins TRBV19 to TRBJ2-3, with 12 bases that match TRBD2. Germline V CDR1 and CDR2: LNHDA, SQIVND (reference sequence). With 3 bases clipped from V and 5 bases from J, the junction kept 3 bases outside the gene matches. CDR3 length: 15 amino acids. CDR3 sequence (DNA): TGTGCCAGTAGTATGACTAGCGGGAGTCAAGATACGCAGTATTTT. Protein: CASSMTSGSQDTQYF.

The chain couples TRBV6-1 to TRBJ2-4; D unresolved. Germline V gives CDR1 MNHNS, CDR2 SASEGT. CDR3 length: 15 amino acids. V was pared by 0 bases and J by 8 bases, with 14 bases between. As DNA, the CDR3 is TGTGCCAGCAGTGAAGCGTTTGCTACTCAGGACATTCAGTACTTC. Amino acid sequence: CASSEAFATQDIQYF.

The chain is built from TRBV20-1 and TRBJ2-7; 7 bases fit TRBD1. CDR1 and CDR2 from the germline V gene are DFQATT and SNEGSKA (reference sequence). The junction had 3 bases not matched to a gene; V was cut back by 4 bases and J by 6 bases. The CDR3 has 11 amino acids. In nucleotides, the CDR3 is TGCAGTGCTAAGACAGGGCCCGAGCAGTACTTC. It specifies CSAKTGPEQYF.